This T cell receptor (beta chain) was found in a study of cytomegalovirus exposure and HLA in healthy donors. About the research overall: The study placed 70% to 85% of its 350 to 400 genotyped donors in the Caucasian-associated ancestry cluster. Broader study findings: An analysis that was carried out later associated some 17,000 TCR beta sequences with HLA alleles at 0.05 false discovery rate.

In its sample, this clone was seen a few times. Its antigen is not identified. The PCR ran on 60 Vbeta and 13 Jbeta primers. Sequenced by immunoSEQ multiplex PCR; TCRdb stores in-frame clones only, minus some. The sample carries 140,000 to 150,000 clones, approximately 9% recorded once. The sequencing sample was made of PBMCs. This clonotype was sampled from a male donor in good health and CMV-seronegative.

The CDR3 DNA is TGTGCCAGCAGCTCGGGACAGATGAACACTGAAGCTTTCTTT. This codes for CASSSGQMNTEAFF. The chain is built from TRBV7-9 and TRBJ1-1; 7 bases map to TRBD1. The CDR3 extends over 14 amino acids. Germline CDR1 SEHNR, CDR2 FQNEAQ (reference sequence). The ends lost 4 bases at V and 0 bases at J; junction bases unmatched: 2.